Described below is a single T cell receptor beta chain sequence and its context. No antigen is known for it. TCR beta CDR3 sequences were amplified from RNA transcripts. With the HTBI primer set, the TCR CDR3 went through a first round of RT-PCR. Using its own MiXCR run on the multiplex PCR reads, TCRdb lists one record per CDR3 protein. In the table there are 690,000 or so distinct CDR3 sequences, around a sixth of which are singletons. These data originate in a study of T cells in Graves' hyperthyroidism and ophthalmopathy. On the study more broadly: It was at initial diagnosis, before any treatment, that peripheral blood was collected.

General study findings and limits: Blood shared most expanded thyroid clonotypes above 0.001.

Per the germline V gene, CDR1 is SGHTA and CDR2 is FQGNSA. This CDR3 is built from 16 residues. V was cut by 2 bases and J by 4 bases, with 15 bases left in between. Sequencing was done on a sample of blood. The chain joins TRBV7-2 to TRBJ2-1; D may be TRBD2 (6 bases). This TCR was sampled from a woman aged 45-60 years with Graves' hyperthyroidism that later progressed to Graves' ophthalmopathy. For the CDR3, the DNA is TGTGCCAGCAGCTTATACTTTAGCGGTCCGTACAATGAGCAGTTCTTC. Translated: CASSLYFSGPYNEQFF.